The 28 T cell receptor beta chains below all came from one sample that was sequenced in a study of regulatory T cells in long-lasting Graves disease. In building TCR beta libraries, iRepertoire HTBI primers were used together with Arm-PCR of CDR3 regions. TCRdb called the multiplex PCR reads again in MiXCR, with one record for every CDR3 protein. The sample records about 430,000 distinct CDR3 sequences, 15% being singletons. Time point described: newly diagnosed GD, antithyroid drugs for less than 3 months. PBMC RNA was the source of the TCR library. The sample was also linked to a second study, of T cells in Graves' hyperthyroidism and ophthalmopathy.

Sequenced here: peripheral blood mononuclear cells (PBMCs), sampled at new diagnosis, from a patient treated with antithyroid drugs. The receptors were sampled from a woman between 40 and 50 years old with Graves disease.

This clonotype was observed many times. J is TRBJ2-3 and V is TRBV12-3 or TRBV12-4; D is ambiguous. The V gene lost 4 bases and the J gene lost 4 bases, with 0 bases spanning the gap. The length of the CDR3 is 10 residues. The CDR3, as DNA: TGTGCCAGCAGTTCAGATACGCAGTATTTT. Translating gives CASSSDTQYF.

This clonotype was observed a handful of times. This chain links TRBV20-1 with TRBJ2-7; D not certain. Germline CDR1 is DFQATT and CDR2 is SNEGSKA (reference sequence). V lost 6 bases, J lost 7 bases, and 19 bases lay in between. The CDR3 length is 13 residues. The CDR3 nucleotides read TGCAGTGCCGAGCTAAAGGGCCCGAGGGAGCAGTACTTC. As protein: CSAELKGPREQYF.

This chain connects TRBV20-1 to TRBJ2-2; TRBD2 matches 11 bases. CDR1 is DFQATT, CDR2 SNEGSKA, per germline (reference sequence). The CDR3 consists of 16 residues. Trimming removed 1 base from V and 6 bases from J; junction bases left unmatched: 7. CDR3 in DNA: TGCAGTGCTAGAGGTAGCGGGAGGGCTGGACCCGGGGAGCTGTTTTTT. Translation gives CSARGSGRAGPGELFF.

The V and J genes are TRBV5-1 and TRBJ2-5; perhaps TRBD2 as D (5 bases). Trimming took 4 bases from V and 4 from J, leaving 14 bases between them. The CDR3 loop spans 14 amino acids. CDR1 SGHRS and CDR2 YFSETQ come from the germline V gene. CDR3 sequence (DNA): TGCGCCAGCAGCATGCAGAGGGAGCGAGAGACCCAGTACTTC. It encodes CASSMQRERETQYF. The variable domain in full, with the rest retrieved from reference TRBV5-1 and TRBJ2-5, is KAGVTQTPRYLIKTRGQQVTLSCSPISGHRSVSWYQQTPGQGLQFLFEYFSETQRNKGNFPGRFSGRQFSNSRSEMNVSTLELGDSALYLCASSMQRERETQYFGPGTRLLVL.

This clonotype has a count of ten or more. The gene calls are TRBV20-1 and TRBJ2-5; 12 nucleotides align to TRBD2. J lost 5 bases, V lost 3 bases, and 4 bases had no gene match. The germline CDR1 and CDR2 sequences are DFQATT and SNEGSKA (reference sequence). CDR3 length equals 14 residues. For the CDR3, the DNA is TGCAGTGCTAGTGTGCTAGCGGGAGGGGAGACCCAGTACTTC. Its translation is CSASVLAGGETQYF.

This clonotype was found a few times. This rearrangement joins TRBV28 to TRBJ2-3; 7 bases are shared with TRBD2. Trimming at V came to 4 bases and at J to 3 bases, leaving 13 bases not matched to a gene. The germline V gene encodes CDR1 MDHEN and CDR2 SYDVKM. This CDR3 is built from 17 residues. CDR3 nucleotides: TGTGCCAGCAGTTCCGACTGGCGGGAGCCTGCAACAGATACGCAGTATTTT. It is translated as CASSSDWREPATDTQYF.

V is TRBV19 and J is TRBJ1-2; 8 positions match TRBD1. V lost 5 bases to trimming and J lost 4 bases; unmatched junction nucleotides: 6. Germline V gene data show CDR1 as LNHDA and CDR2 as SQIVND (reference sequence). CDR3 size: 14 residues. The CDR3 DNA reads TGTGCCAGTAGTTTTGGACAGGGCGTCTATGGCTACACCTTC. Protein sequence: CASSFGQGVYGYTF.

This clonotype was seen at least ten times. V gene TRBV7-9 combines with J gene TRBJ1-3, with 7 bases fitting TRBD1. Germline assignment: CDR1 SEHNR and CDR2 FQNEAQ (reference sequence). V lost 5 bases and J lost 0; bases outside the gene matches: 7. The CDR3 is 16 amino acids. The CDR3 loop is CASSPLGQASGNTIYF. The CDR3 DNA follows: TGTGCCAGCAGCCCCCTCGGACAGGCCTCTGGAAACACCATATATTTT. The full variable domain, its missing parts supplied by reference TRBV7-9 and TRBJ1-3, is DTGVSQNPRHKITKRGQNVTFRCDPISEHNRLYWYRQTLGQGPEFLTYFQNEAQLEKSRLLSDRFSAERPKGSFSTLEIQRTEQGDSAMYLCASSPLGQASGNTIYFGEGSWLTVV.

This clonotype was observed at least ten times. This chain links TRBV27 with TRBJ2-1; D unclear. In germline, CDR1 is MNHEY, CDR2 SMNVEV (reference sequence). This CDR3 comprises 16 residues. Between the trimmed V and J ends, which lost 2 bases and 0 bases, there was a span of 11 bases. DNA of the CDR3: TGTGCCAGCAGTTTAAGTGGCCCCAGCTCCTACAATGAGCAGTTCTTC. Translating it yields CASSLSGPSSYNEQFF.

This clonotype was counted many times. The DNA of the CDR3 is TGTGCCAGCATCCGTCAGGACACCGGGGAGCTGTTTTTT. Protein product: CASIRQDTGELFF. V usage is TRBV2 and J usage is TRBJ2-2; the D is unclear. The CDR3 spans 13 residues. Trimming cost V 7 bases and J 3 bases, with 9 bases left between them. Germline CDR1 is SNHLY and CDR2 is FYNNEI.

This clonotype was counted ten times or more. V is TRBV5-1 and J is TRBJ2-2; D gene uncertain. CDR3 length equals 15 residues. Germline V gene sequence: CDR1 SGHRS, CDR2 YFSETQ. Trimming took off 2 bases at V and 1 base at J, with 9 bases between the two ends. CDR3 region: CASSLGQQNTGELFF. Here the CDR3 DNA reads TGCGCCAGCAGCTTAGGTCAGCAGAACACCGGGGAGCTGTTTTTT.

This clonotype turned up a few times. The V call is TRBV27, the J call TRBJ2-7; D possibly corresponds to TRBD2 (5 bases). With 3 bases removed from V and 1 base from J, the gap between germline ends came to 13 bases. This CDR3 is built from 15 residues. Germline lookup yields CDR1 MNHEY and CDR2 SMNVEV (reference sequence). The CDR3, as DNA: TGTGCCAGCAGTTTGGGCCCGCGGGCGTCCTACGAGCAGTACTTC. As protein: CASSLGPRASYEQYF.

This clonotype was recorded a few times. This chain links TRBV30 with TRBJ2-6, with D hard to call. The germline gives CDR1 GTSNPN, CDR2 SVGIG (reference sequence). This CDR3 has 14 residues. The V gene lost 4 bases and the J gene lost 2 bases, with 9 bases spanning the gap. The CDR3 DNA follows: TGTGCCTGGACTCGAGTAGCTGGGGCCAACGTCCTGACTTTC. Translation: CAWTRVAGANVLTF.

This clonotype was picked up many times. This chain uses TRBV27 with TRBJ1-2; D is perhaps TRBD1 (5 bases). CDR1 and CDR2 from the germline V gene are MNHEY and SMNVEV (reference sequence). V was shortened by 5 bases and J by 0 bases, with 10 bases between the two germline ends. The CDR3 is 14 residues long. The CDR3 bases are TGTGCCAGCAGTATTGCAGGGACTAACTATGGCTACACCTTC. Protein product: CASSIAGTNYGYTF.

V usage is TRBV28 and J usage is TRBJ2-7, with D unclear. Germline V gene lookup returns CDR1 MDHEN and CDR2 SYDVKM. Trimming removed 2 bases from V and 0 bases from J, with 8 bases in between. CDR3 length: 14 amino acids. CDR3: CASSLDTYSYEQYF. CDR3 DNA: TGTGCCAGCAGTTTAGACACCTACTCCTACGAGCAGTACTTC.

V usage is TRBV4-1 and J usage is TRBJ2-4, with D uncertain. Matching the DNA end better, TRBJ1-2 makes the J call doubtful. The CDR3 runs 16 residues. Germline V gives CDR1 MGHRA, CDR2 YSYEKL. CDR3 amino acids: CASSLLGPRGGYGYTF. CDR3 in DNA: TGCGCCAGCAGTCTACTTGGGCCGAGAGGAGGCTATGGCTACACCTTC.

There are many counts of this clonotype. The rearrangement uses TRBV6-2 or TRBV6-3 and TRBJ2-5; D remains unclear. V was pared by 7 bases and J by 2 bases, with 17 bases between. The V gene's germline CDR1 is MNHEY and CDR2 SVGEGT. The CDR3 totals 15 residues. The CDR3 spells CASIKLGLPQETQYF. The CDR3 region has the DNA TGTGCCAGCATAAAATTGGGCTTACCTCAAGAGACCCAGTACTTC.

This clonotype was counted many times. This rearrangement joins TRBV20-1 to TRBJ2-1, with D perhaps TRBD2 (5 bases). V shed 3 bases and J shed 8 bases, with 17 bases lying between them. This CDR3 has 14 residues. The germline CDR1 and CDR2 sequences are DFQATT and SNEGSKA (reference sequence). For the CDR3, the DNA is TGCAGTGCTAGCAGAGGGAAGCCTAGGGATGAGCAGTTCTTC. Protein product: CSASRGKPRDEQFF.

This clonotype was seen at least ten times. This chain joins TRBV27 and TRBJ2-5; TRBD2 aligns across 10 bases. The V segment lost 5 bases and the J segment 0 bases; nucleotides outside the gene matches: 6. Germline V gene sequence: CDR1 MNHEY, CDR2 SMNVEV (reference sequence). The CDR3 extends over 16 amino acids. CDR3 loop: CASSTLAGNNQETQYF. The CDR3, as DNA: TGTGCCAGCAGTACACTAGCGGGGAACAACCAAGAGACCCAGTACTTC.

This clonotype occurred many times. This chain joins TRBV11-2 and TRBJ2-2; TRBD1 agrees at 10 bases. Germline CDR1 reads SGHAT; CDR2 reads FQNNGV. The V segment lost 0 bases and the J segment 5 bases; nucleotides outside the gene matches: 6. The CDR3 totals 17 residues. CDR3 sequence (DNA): TGTGCCAGCAGCTTAGACGGACAGGGGGGAAATACCGGGGAGCTGTTTTTT. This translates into CASSLDGQGGNTGELFF.

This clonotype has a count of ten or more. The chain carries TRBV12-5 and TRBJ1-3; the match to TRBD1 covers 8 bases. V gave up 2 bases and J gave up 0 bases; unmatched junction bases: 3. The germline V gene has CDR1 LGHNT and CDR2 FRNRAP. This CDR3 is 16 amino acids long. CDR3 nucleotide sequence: TGTGCTAGTGGTTTGCAGGGACAGGACTCTGGAAACACCATATATTTT. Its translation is CASGLQGQDSGNTIYF.

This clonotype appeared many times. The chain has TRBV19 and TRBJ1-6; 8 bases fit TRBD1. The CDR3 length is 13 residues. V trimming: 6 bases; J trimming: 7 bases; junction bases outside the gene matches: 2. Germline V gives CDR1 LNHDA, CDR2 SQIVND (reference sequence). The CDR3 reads CASRTGENSPLHF. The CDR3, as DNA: TGTGCCAGTAGGACAGGGGAAAATTCACCCCTCCACTTT.

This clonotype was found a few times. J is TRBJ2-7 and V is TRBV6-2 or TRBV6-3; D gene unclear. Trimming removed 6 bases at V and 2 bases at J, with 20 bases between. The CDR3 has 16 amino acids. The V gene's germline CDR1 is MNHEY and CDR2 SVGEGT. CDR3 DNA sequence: TGTGCCAGCAGGGACCAACTACCATACCCGCCCTACGAGCAGTACTTC. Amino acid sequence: CASRDQLPYPPYEQYF.

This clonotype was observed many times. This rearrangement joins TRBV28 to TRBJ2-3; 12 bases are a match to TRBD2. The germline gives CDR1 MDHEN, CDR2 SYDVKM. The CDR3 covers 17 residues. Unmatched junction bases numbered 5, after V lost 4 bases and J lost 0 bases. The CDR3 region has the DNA TGTGCCAGCAGTTCCCCCGGGACTAGCGGGAGCACAGATACGCAGTATTTT. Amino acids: CASSSPGTSGSTDTQYF.

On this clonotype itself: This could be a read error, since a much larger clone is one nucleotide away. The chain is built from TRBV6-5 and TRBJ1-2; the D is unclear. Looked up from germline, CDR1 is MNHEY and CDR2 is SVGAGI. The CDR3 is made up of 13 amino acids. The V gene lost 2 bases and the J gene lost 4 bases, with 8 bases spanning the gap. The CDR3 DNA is TGTGCCAGCAGTTACCGGTCGGCCTATGGCTACACCTTC. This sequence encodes CASSYRSAYGYTF.

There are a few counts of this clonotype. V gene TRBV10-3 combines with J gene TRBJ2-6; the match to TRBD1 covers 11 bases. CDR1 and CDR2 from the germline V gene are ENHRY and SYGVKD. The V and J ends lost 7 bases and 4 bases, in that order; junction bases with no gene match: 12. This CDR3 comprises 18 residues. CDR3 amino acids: CAITEGGQGVAGANVLTF. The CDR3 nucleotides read TGTGCCATCACCGAGGGGGGACAGGGGGTCGCCGGGGCCAACGTCCTGACTTTC.

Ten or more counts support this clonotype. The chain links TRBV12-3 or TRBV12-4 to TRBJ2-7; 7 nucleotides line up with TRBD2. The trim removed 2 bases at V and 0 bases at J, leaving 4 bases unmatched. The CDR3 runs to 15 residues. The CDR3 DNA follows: TGTGCCAGCAGTTTACTAGCGGATTTCTCCTACGAGCAGTACTTC. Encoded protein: CASSLLADFSYEQYF.

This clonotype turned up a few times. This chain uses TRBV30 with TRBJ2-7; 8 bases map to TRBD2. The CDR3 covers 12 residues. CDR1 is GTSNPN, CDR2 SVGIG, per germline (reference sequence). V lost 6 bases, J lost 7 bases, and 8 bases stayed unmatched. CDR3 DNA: TGTGCCTGCAGCGGGAGAAGGAGGGAGCAGTACTTC. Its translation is CACSGRRREQYF. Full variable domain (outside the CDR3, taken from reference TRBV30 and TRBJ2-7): SQTIHQWPATLVQPVGSPLSLECTVEGTSNPNLYWYRQAAGRGLQLLFYSVGIGQISSEVPQNLSASRPQDRQFILSSKKLLLSDSGFYLCACSGRRREQYFGPGTRLTVT.